A selection of T cell receptor beta chains follows, all from one sample in a study of early T cells in non-severe SARS-CoV-2 infection. TCRdb recomputed calls from the 5' RACE reads with MiXCR, one row per CDR3 protein. The table lists approximately 73,000 distinct CDR3 sequences, around 13% of them singletons. Sequenced material: whole blood. These receptors were taken from an adult who was a healthcare worker with PCR-confirmed SARS-CoV-2 infection or an uninfected control (not recorded which). The CDR3 runs from the conserved cysteine through the conserved F or W. The D gene is left open where the match is weak. Size tells how often a clone was seen (once, few, many) or the class of an expanded clone, and some rows leave it out.

D gene,J gene,clone size,V gene,CDR3 protein,CDR3 DNA
-,TRBJ2-7,many,TRBV6-5,CASSYSYFSVKVGFQYF,TGTGCCAGCAGTTACTCGTATTTTTCGGTGAAGGTTGGGTTTCAGTACTTC
-,TRBJ2-3,few,TRBV11-2,CASSPPPGNTDTQYF,TGTGCCAGCAGCCCACCCCCGGGGAACACAGATACGCAGTATTTT
TRBD1,TRBJ2-7,-,TRBV6-5,CASSYSGQVSYEQYF,TGTGCCAGCAGTTACTCAGGACAGGTCAGCTACGAGCAGTACTTC
-,TRBJ1-1,many,TRBV29-1,CSVVGLNTMNTEAFF,TGCAGCGTTGTTGGGCTGAACACTATGAACACTGAAGCTTTCTTT
TRBD1,TRBJ2-1,-,TRBV4-1,CASSQETGDRNEQFF,TGCGCCAGCAGCCAAGAAACAGGGGACCGCAATGAGCAGTTCTTC
-,TRBJ2-1,few,TRBV7-9,CASSLTTEQFF,TGTGCCAGCAGCCTAACGACAGAGCAGTTCTTC
-,TRBJ2-1,-,TRBV20-1,CSARDLVVGSYNEQFF,TGCAGTGCTAGAGATTTGGTAGTGGGGAGCTACAATGAGCAGTTCTTC
TRBD1,TRBJ2-7,-,TRBV28,CASRRQGASYEQYF,TGTGCCAGCAGACGACAGGGGGCCTCCTACGAGCAGTACTTC
-,TRBJ1-2,few,TRBV29-1,CSTLDKYGYTF,TGCAGCACTCTAGACAAATATGGCTACACCTTC
-,TRBJ2-1,-,TRBV20-1,CSAPGLARDYNEQFF,TGCAGTGCTCCCGGACTGGCACGGGACTACAATGAGCAGTTCTTC
-,TRBJ1-5,many,TRBV7-9,CASSLYQGEGGNQPQHF,TGTGCCAGCAGCTTGTACCAGGGAGAGGGCGGCAATCAGCCCCAGCATTTT
-,TRBJ2-1,many,TRBV5-1,CASSLGDWWDEQFF,TGCGCCAGCAGCTTGGGGGATTGGTGGGATGAGCAGTTCTTC
TRBD1,TRBJ1-1,many,TRBV7-9,CASSLGQITEAFF,TGTGCCAGCAGCTTGGGACAGATCACTGAAGCTTTCTTT
-,TRBJ2-5,-,TRBV27,CASSPRDERYQETQYF,TGTGCCAGCAGTCCCCGGGACGAGAGATACCAAGAGACCCAGTACTTC
TRBD2,TRBJ2-3,-,TRBV10-3,CAIRWGLAATDTQYF,TGTGCCATCAGATGGGGACTAGCGGCGACAGATACGCAGTATTTT
TRBD1,TRBJ1-4,-,TRBV19,CASSAAGQGRTNEKLFF,TGTGCCAGTAGTGCCGCCGGACAGGGGAGAACTAATGAAAAACTGTTTTTT
-,TRBJ2-7,few,TRBV7-2,CASSLAQTLEQYF,TGTGCCAGCAGCTTAGCTCAGACGCTGGAGCAGTACTTC
-,TRBJ2-7,many,TRBV7-9,CASSLSLEPYEQYF,TGTGCCAGCAGCTTATCCCTAGAACCCTACGAGCAGTACTTC
-,TRBJ2-3,-,TRBV7-9,CASSLGRTVGTDTQYF,TGTGCCAGCAGCTTAGGAAGGACAGTTGGCACAGATACGCAGTATTTT
TRBD1,TRBJ2-7,few,TRBV14,CASSQDLRGRHEQYF,TGTGCCAGCAGCCAAGATCTTAGGGGGCGTCACGAGCAGTACTTC
-,TRBJ1-1,many,TRBV12-3/TRBV12-4,CASSLQETNTEAFF,TGTGCCAGCAGCCTACAGGAAACGAACACTGAAGCTTTCTTT
TRBD2,TRBJ2-2,few,TRBV2,CASSGDLAGRGGELFF,TGTGCCAGCAGCGGAGACCTAGCGGGGAGGGGCGGGGAGCTGTTTTTT
-,TRBJ1-1,many,TRBV6-5,CASSQGSSNTEAFF,TGTGCCAGCAGTCAGGGGTCCTCGAACACTGAAGCTTTCTTT
TRBD2,TRBJ2-1,many,TRBV11-2,CASSPRGLAEYNEQFF,TGTGCCAGCAGCCCCCGGGGACTAGCTGAATACAATGAGCAGTTCTTC
-,TRBJ2-7,many,TRBV6-1,CASPGATGPFYEQYF,TGTGCCAGCCCAGGGGCGACAGGACCATTCTACGAGCAGTACTTC
-,TRBJ2-2,-,TRBV6-2/TRBV6-3,CASSSQGRGRDTGELFF,TGTGCCAGCAGTTCCCAAGGCCGGGGTCGAGACACCGGGGAGCTGTTTTTT
-,TRBJ2-6,-,TRBV27,CASSLSPGAGANVLTF,TGTGCCAGCAGTTTATCGCCAGGGGCCGGGGCCAACGTCCTGACTTTC
-,TRBJ1-1,once,TRBV7-2,CASSSRWAVLGAEAFF,TGTGCCAGCAGCTCCCGGTGGGCAGTACTGGGGGCTGAAGCTTTCTTT
-,TRBJ1-6,many,TRBV11-2,CASSLYHSPLHF,TGTGCCAGCAGCTTATACCATTCACCCCTCCACTTT
-,TRBJ2-2,-,TRBV7-2,CASSLSSVPTGELFF,TGTGCCAGCAGCTTATCCAGCGTTCCCACCGGGGAGCTGTTTTTT
-,TRBJ2-7,few,TRBV5-6,CASSPSDSATYEQYF,TGTGCCAGCAGCCCCTCGGACTCAGCGACCTACGAGCAGTACTTC
-,TRBJ2-2,-,TRBV28,CASGPTTGELFF,TGTGCCAGCGGGCCAACTACCGGGGAGCTGTTTTTT
-,TRBJ2-1,-,TRBV7-9,CASRLWGTSKSYNEQFF,TGTGCCAGCAGGTTGTGGGGAACTAGCAAGTCCTACAATGAGCAGTTCTTC
TRBD2,TRBJ2-3,many,TRBV7-2,CASSFRLAGSTDTQYF,TGTGCCAGCAGCTTCCGACTAGCGGGGAGCACAGATACGCAGTATTTT
-,TRBJ2-7,-,TRBV20-1,CSASREETYEQYF,TGCAGTGCTAGCAGGGAAGAGACCTACGAGCAGTACTTC
-,TRBJ2-7,many,TRBV18,CASSARTASYEQYF,TGTGCCAGCTCCGCTAGGACAGCCTCCTACGAGCAGTACTTC
-,TRBJ1-1,few,TRBV28,CASSYRSRDPWGAFF,TGTGCCAGCAGTTACAGGAGCCGGGACCCGTGGGGAGCTTTCTTT
-,TRBJ2-2,-,TRBV28,CASSSSPTGSGELFF,TGTGCCAGCAGTTCTAGCCCTACAGGTTCTGGGGAGCTGTTTTTT
TRBD1,TRBJ2-3,many,TRBV29-1,CSVRTGGGDTQYF,TGCAGCGTCAGGACAGGGGGGGGAGATACGCAGTATTTT
-,TRBJ2-7,-,TRBV20-1,CSTTRGGIGQYF,TGCAGTACCACGAGAGGGGGAATCGGGCAGTACTTC
-,TRBJ2-6,-,TRBV12-3/TRBV12-4,CASSLGSTNSGANVLTF,TGTGCCAGCAGCCTCGGATCTACGAACTCTGGGGCCAACGTCCTGACTTTC
-,TRBJ1-4,-,TRBV29-1,CSVEEGADEKLFF,TGCAGCGTTGAAGAGGGGGCGGATGAAAAACTGTTTTTT
-,TRBJ2-7,-,TRBV4-3,CASSQDSAAEQYF,TGCGCCAGCAGCCAAGATAGTGCAGCCGAGCAGTACTTC
-,TRBJ2-1,many,TRBV5-1,CASSSDVSYNEQFF,TGCGCCAGCAGCTCGGACGTATCCTACAATGAGCAGTTCTTC
-,TRBJ2-1,many,TRBV29-1,CSVDINYTEQFF,TGCAGCGTTGACATTAATTACACTGAGCAGTTCTTC
TRBD1,TRBJ2-1,-,TRBV7-9,CASSPGQGKSSYNEQFF,TGTGCCAGCAGCCCTGGACAGGGAAAAAGCTCCTACAATGAGCAGTTCTTC
-,TRBJ2-5,many,TRBV5-1,CASSFDRQETQYF,TGCGCCAGCAGTTTCGACAGACAAGAGACCCAGTACTTC
TRBD1,TRBJ2-1,few,TRBV20-1,CSARIGQGFPNEQFF,TGCAGTGCTAGGATAGGACAGGGATTTCCCAATGAGCAGTTCTTC